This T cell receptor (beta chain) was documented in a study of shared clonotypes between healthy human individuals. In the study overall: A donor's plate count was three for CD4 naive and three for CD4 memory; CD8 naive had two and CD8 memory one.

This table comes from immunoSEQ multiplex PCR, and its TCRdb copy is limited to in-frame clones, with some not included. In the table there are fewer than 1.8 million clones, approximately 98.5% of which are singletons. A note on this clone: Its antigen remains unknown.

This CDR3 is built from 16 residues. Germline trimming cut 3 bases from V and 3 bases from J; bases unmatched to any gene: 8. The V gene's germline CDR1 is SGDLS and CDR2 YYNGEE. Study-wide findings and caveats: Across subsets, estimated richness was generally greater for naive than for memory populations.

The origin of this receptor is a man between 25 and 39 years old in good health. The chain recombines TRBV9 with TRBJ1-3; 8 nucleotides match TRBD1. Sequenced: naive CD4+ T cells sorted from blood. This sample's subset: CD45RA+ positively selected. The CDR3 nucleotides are TGTGCCAGCAGCGCGTACGACAGGGGTTATGGAAACACCATATATTTT. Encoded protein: CASSAYDRGYGNTIYF.